The 28 T cell receptor beta chains below come from one sample, sequenced in a study of blood T cell repertoires in COVID-19. Clones were read by immunoSEQ multiplex PCR, and TCRdb kept only the in-frame ones, dropping some. The sample has 270,000 or so clones; 70% to 90% are singletons. The sample taken for sequencing was PBMCs or T cells enriched from blood (not recorded which). These receptor sequences come from a woman in her fifties or sixties who had been exposed to COVID-19.

This chain uses TRBV5-1 with TRBJ2-4; 7 bases line up with TRBD2. The CDR3 spans 16 residues. Trimming at V came to 5 bases and at J to 8 bases, leaving 16 bases not matched to a gene. Looked up from germline, CDR1 is SGHRS and CDR2 is YFSETQ. The CDR3 loop reads CASSRGEGSVTDIQYF. CDR3 DNA sequence: TGCGCCAGCAGTCGGGGGGAGGGTTCAGTTACAGACATTCAGTACTTC.

In its sample, this clone was seen a few times. The rearrangement joins TRBV29-1 to TRBJ1-1, with D possibly being TRBD1 (5 bases). V shed 5 bases and J shed 3 bases, with 13 bases lying between them. Germline-derived CDR1 and CDR2 are SQVTM and ANQGSEA. This CDR3 region has 13 residues. Written as DNA, the CDR3 is TGCAGCGTTTGGACATGGAGGGACACTGAAGCTTTCTTT. Residues: CSVWTWRDTEAFF.

The rearrangement uses TRBV12-3 or TRBV12-4 and TRBJ1-1; D is perhaps TRBD1 (6 bases). The length of the CDR3 is 12 residues. Trimming took off 7 bases at V and 9 bases at J, with 15 bases between the two ends. The CDR3 coding sequence is TGTGCCAGCACCCGAATCGGGGGGCAAGCTTTCTTT. It encodes CASTRIGGQAFF.

V and J are TRBV30 and TRBJ2-7, with TRBD1 identical over 8 bases. Germline V gene data show CDR1 as GTSNPN and CDR2 as SVGIG (reference sequence). V lost 3 bases to trimming and J lost 0 bases; unmatched junction nucleotides: 7. The CDR3 contains 15 residues. The CDR3 protein is CAWSQPGQVSYEQYF. CDR3 bases: TGTGCCTGGAGCCAACCGGGACAGGTCTCCTACGAGCAGTACTTC.

Notes on this clone: At one boundary the junction diverges from the germline segment, which might be a read error. The chain has TRBV14 and TRBJ1-3, with TRBD1 matching 7 bases. Germline V gene data show CDR1 as SGHDN and CDR2 as FVKESK. CDR3 size: 12 residues. The DNA of the CDR3 is TGTGCCAGCAGCCAAGGGGGACCCGGGACAGTTTTT. Encoded protein: CASSQGGPGTVF.

The genes are TRBV5-5 and TRBJ2-1, with 8 bases fitting TRBD1. CDR1 is SGHKS and CDR2 is YYEKEE in the germline V gene (reference sequence). Trimming at V came to 2 bases and at J to 6 bases, leaving 7 bases not matched to a gene. CDR3 length: 15 residues. CDR3 sequence: CASSFQGAVGNEQFF. The DNA of the CDR3 is TGTGCCAGCAGCTTCCAGGGGGCTGTCGGCAATGAGCAGTTCTTC.

This sequence joins TRBV3-1 (or the pseudogene TRBV3-2) and TRBJ2-2; 7 bases line up with TRBD1. The trim removed 4 bases at V and 1 base at J, leaving 6 bases unmatched. Germline V lookup: CDR1 LGHDT, CDR2 YNNKEL (reference sequence). This CDR3 has 16 residues. The CDR3 DNA follows: TGTGCCAGCAGCCCGCTTTGGGACAGGAACACCGGGGAGCTGTTTTTT. As protein: CASSPLWDRNTGELFF.

The chain employs TRBV5-6 and TRBJ2-7, with 9 bases lining up with TRBD1. The CDR3 has 17 residues. V dropped 2 bases and J dropped 4; count of bases not matched to a gene: 13. Germline V gene sequence: CDR1 SGHDT, CDR2 YYEEEE. The CDR3 spells CASSFGAIGQGLYEQYF. The CDR3 DNA sequence: TGTGCCAGCAGCTTCGGGGCAATTGGACAGGGGTTGTACGAGCAGTACTTC.

The chain carries TRBV6-5 and TRBJ1-2; D call uncertain. Germline CDR1 and CDR2: MNHEY and SVGAGI. CDR3 size: 14 residues. V was shortened by 4 bases and J by 3 bases, with 12 bases between the two germline ends. Here the CDR3 reads CASSLAGGDYGYTF. The CDR3 DNA is TGTGCCAGCAGTTTGGCTGGCGGGGACTATGGCTACACCTTC.

Only a few counts were recorded for this clone. V usage is TRBV4-1 and J usage is TRBJ2-3; 7 bases are shared with TRBD2. The V gene's germline CDR1 is MGHRA and CDR2 YSYEKL. This CDR3 has 17 residues. V gave up 7 bases and J gave up 1 base; unmatched junction bases: 14. The CDR3 reads CASTASGRAGGTDTQYF. In DNA form, the CDR3 reads TGCGCCAGCACCGCAAGTGGGAGGGCGGGGGGCACAGATACGCAGTATTTT.

This chain connects TRBV19 to TRBJ2-1; no firm D call. V was pared by 1 base and J by 12 bases, with 13 bases between. The CDR3 is 13 residues long. Germline lookup yields CDR1 LNHDA and CDR2 SQIVND (reference sequence). The DNA for the CDR3 is TGTGCCAGTAGTATAGGGGCCCACCTGATGCAGTTCTTC. Protein: CASSIGAHLMQFF.

The CDR3 DNA reads as TGCGCCAGCAGGGCGGCTAGCGGGGGAAGCGAGACCCAGTACTTC. Amino acid sequence: CASRAASGGSETQYF. The chain is built from TRBV5-1 and TRBJ2-5; 10 nucleotides agree with TRBD2. V lost 5 bases to trimming and J lost 5 bases; unmatched junction nucleotides: 9. Germline loops: CDR1 SGHRS, CDR2 YFSETQ. The CDR3 has 15 amino acids.

V is TRBV7-9 and J is TRBJ1-1; possibly TRBD1 for D (6 bases). CDR3 size: 11 residues. Per the germline V gene, CDR1 is SEHNR and CDR2 is FQNEAQ (reference sequence). V was cut by 11 bases and J by 3 bases, with 10 bases left in between. In DNA, the CDR3 is TGTGCCGCGGGGGGGCACACTGAAGCTTTCTTT. Encoded protein: CAAGGHTEAFF.

This clone was counted a single time. The V call is TRBV21-1, the J call TRBJ1-2; the table's D call TRBD1 went unverified against the DNA. TRBV21-1 is designated a pseudogene. The CDR3 is made up of 16 amino acids. The CDR3 is CASSSSSRQDVDGYTF. The CDR3 region has the DNA TGTGCCAGCAGCAGCTCCAGCAGACAGGACGTGGATGGCTACACCTTC.

This CDR3 is CASSLAGWGTSGNTIYF. CDR3 nucleotide sequence: TGTGCCAGCAGCTTGGCAGGGTGGGGAACCTCTGGAAACACCATATATTTT. V usage is TRBV7-2 and J usage is TRBJ1-3; weak D call: TRBD1 (5 bases). From germline, CDR1 is SGHTA and CDR2 FQGNSA. This CDR3 is built from 17 residues. Trimming shortened V by 3 bases and J by 0 bases, and 15 bases separated the two germline ends. The entire variable domain, with the rest obtained from reference TRBV7-2 and TRBJ1-3, is as follows: GAGVSQSPSNKVTEKGKDVELRCDPISGHTALYWYRQSLGQGLEFLIYFQGNSAPDKSGLPSDRFSAERTGGSVSTLTIQRTQQEDSAVYLCASSLAGWGTSGNTIYFGEGSWLTVV.

This clone has a single count. The chain carries TRBV6-2 or TRBV6-3 and TRBJ2-3; 12 bases agree with TRBD2. The CDR3 runs to 19 residues. V was pared by 2 bases and J by 0 bases, with 9 bases of the junction left unmatched. The germline CDR1 and CDR2 sequences are MNHEY and SVGEGT. The CDR3 nucleotides are TGTGCCAGCAGTTACCCTAGCGGGGGGGCAGTCGGGAGCACAGATACGCAGTATTTT. Encoded protein: CASSYPSGGAVGSTDTQYF.

The gene calls are TRBV10-2 and TRBJ2-7; TRBD2 matches 10 bases. Trimming took 5 bases from V and 3 from J; bases not matched to a gene: 1. The CDR3 has 13 residues. Germline CDR1 is WSHSY and CDR2 is SAAADI. CDR3 in DNA: TGCGCCAGCAGTTCTAGCGGGGGCTACGAGCAGTACTTC. Protein: CASSSSGGYEQYF.

The chain uses TRBV30 and TRBJ1-1, with a tentative D call TRBD1 (6 bases). The V end lost 3 bases, the J end lost 8 bases, and 13 bases lay between the germline ends. Looked up from germline, CDR1 is GTSNPN and CDR2 is SVGIG (reference sequence). The CDR3 extends over 12 amino acids. The CDR3 coding sequence is TGTGCCTGGAGACAGGGTACCCTGGAAGCTTTCTTT. Protein product: CAWRQGTLEAFF.

This sequence joins TRBV19 and TRBJ1-1; a possible D gene is TRBD1 (6 bases). Germline-derived CDR1 and CDR2 are LNHDA and SQIVND (reference sequence). V was pared by 6 bases and J by 8 bases, with 13 bases between. The CDR3 is 12 residues long. CDR3 amino acids: CASSPRGGEAFF. CDR3 bases: TGTGCCAGTAGCCCCAGGGGTGGGGAAGCTTTCTTT.

The chain uses TRBV5-5 and TRBJ1-1; 9 bases align to TRBD1. The J segment lost 3 bases and the V segment lost 6 bases, leaving 6 bases of the junction unmatched. The CDR3 totals 14 residues. Germline loops: CDR1 SGHKS, CDR2 YYEKEE (reference sequence). The CDR3 bases are TGTGCCAGCAACTACGACAGGGGGGACACTGAAGCTTTCTTT. Amino acid sequence: CASNYDRGDTEAFF.

The genes are TRBV7-2 and TRBJ1-4; D may be TRBD1 (6 bases). CDR3 length: 16 residues. The ends were cut back, 3 bases at V and 0 bases at J, with 11 bases in the middle. CDR1 SGHTA and CDR2 FQGNSA come from the germline V gene. CDR3 in amino acids: CASSLVGGPTNEKLFF. The CDR3 nucleotides are TGTGCCAGCAGCTTGGTAGGGGGACCAACTAATGAAAAACTGTTTTTT.

The chain links TRBV28 to TRBJ1-3, with TRBD1 matching 7 bases. This CDR3 has 16 amino acids. Trimming removed 5 bases from V and 1 base from J; junction bases left unmatched: 8. CDR1 and CDR2 from the germline V gene are MDHEN and SYDVKM. Here the CDR3 DNA reads TGTGCCAGCAGTCCTCCGACAGGGTCATCTGGAAACACCATATATTTT. This sequence encodes CASSPPTGSSGNTIYF.

The chain is built from TRBV5-1 and TRBJ1-3, with 8 bases aligning to TRBD1. J was trimmed by 3 bases and V by 1 base; bases with no gene match: 3. CDR1 is SGHRS and CDR2 is YFSETQ in the germline V gene. CDR3 length equals 15 residues. The CDR3 bases are TGCGCCAGCAGCTTGCCAGGGGGCTTTGGAAACACCATATATTTT. This sequence encodes CASSLPGGFGNTIYF.

The rearrangement uses TRBV11-2 and TRBJ2-3, with D perhaps matching TRBD2 (6 bases). Deletions cut 2 bases from V and 2 bases from J, with 11 bases between. Germline CDR1 SGHAT, CDR2 FQNNGV. The CDR3 has 15 residues. CDR3 bases: TGTGCCAGCAGCTTAACGGCGGGACCCACAGATACGCAGTATTTT. Its translation is CASSLTAGPTDTQYF.

The genes are TRBV4-3 and TRBJ2-1, with a tentative D call TRBD2 (6 bases). The CDR3 is made up of 15 amino acids. The V gene's germline CDR1 is LGHNA and CDR2 YSLEER. Trimming left V 3 bases short and J 0 bases short, with 9 bases between. The CDR3 is CASSQGLSSYNEQFF. The DNA for the CDR3 is TGCGCCAGCAGCCAGGGACTTAGCTCCTACAATGAGCAGTTCTTC.

The rearrangement uses TRBV11-2 and TRBJ2-3, with 7 bases that match TRBD2. Germline CDR1 and CDR2: SGHAT and FQNNGV. V lost 11 bases, J lost 5 bases, and 4 bases stayed unmatched. The CDR3 has 11 residues. This CDR3 is CACASGDTQYF. CDR3 sequence (DNA): TGTGCCTGCGCTAGCGGAGATACGCAGTATTTT.

The chain couples TRBV27 to TRBJ2-3; 7 bases line up with TRBD1. The CDR3 sequence is 13 residues long. Germline loops: CDR1 MNHEY, CDR2 SMNVEV (reference sequence). The V gene end was trimmed by 7 bases and the J gene end by 2 bases; junction bases not matched to a gene: 3. The CDR3 loop is CASTDRFTDTQYF. CDR3 DNA: TGTGCCAGCACGGACAGGTTCACAGATACGCAGTATTTT.

V usage is TRBV5-1 and J usage is TRBJ2-7; possibly TRBD2 for D (5 bases). There are 14 residues in the CDR3. Germline-derived CDR1 and CDR2 are SGHRS and YFSETQ. V was cut by 0 bases and J by 5 bases, with 12 bases left in between. The CDR3 reads CASSLEVGSDEQYF. For the CDR3, the DNA is TGCGCCAGCAGCTTGGAGGTGGGTAGCGACGAGCAGTACTTC.